Below are 6 T cell receptor beta chains sequenced from a single sample in a study of control samples from healthy donors and cancer patients. The assay was immunoSEQ multiplex PCR, and TCRdb's table has in-frame clones only and misses some. Of around 200,000 clones listed, just under 95% are singletons. Material for sequencing was blood. The receptors stem from a man in his fifties or sixties in good health.

The chain is built from TRBV2 and TRBJ2-3; 8 positions match TRBD2. Germline CDR1 SNHLY, CDR2 FYNNEI. The CDR3 consists of 14 residues. Trimming cost V 6 bases and J 2 bases; bases outside gene matches: 4. The CDR3 spells CASRVAGSTDTQYF. The CDR3, as DNA: TGTGCCAGCAGGGTAGCGGGGTCCACAGATACGCAGTATTTT.

The chain recombines TRBV7-9 with TRBJ1-2, with D unresolved. The CDR3 is 12 residues long. V lost 1 base and J lost 8, with 8 bases in between. The V gene's germline CDR1 is SEHNR and CDR2 FQNEAQ (reference sequence). CDR3: CASSLDLSGYTF. DNA of the CDR3: TGTGCCAGCAGCTTAGACCTTTCGGGCTACACCTTC.

The V call is TRBV29-1, the J call TRBJ1-5; D is undetermined. Germline lookup yields CDR1 SQVTM and CDR2 ANQGSEA. V was shortened by 6 bases and J by 0 bases, with 6 bases between the two germline ends. CDR3 length equals 12 residues. CDR3 residues: CSVKNSNQPQHF. Here the CDR3 DNA reads TGCAGCGTCAAAAATAGCAATCAGCCCCAGCATTTT. Drawing the rest from reference TRBV29-1 and TRBJ1-5, the complete variable domain is SAVISQKPSRDICQRGTSLTIQCQVDSQVTMMFWYRQQPGQSLTLIATANQGSEATYESGFVIDKFPISRPNLTFSTLTVSNMSPEDSSIYLCSVKNSNQPQHFGDGTRLSIL.

This sequence joins TRBV7-9 and TRBJ1-1, with 7 bases that match TRBD1. Germline V lookup: CDR1 SEHNR, CDR2 FQNEAQ (reference sequence). The CDR3 is 16 amino acids. Germline trimming cut 2 bases from V and 5 bases from J; bases unmatched to any gene: 11. The CDR3 reads CASSLTPSGGLTEAFF. The DNA of the CDR3 is TGTGCCAGCAGCTTAACGCCGTCAGGGGGTTTAACTGAAGCTTTCTTT.

V gene TRBV5-1 combines with J gene TRBJ1-4; TRBD1 matches 8 bases. CDR1 and CDR2 (germline): SGHRS, YFSETQ. J was trimmed by 8 bases and V by 0 bases; bases with no gene match: 3. The CDR3 consists of 14 residues. The CDR3 region is CASSLGQGREKLFF. CDR3 in DNA: TGCGCCAGCAGCTTGGGACAGGGGAGGGAAAAACTGTTTTTT.

The chain has TRBV11-3 and TRBJ2-6; D uncertain. The V end was cut by 2 bases, the J end by 1 base, with 12 bases between. The germline V gene has CDR1 SGHNT and CDR2 YENEEA. This CDR3 has 17 amino acids. The CDR3 loop is CASSLMGYASGANVLTF. The CDR3 region has the DNA TGTGCCAGCAGCTTAATGGGCTATGCGTCTGGGGCCAACGTCCTGACTTTC.